This TCR beta chain was captured by sequencing in a study of identical twins. General observations from the study: Twins showed weaker excess sharing in their beta out-of-frame sequences.

CDR3 length: 12 amino acids. The germline V gene encodes CDR1 SGDLS and CDR2 YYNGEE. Trimming stripped 0 bases from V and 4 bases from J, with 3 bases between. Through template switching, a universal primer site was introduced, and the cDNA contained unique molecular identifiers. TCRdb independently ran MiXCR on the 5' RACE reads; one entry per CDR3 protein. The sample lists just over 500,000 distinct CDR3 sequences, 20% to 25% occurring once. For this clonotype: Its antigen is currently unknown.

These same records also appear under a second study, on T cells expressing NK-cell markers. Turning to that study: CD3+CD56+NKG2C+, CD3+CD56+NKG2C- and CD3+CD56-NKG2C+ T cells, once sorted, supplied the TCR beta repertoires. One of the eight sequenced donors was seronegative, whereas the other seven were HCMV-seropositive.

The receptor's source is a young woman in good health. The chain couples TRBV9 to TRBJ2-3, with D uncertain. Material for sequencing was CD4+ T cells sorted from blood. The CDR3 here is CASSVEADTQYF. CDR3 bases: TGTGCCAGCAGCGTAGAGGCAGATACGCAGTATTTT.